This T cell receptor (beta chain) appears in the sequencing data of a study of blood T cell repertoires in COVID-19 (dated by TCRdb to 2018 to 2021). Regarding the complete study: The collaborator samples originated in the United States, Italy and Spain and spanned the acute and convalescent phases of COVID-19. Where available, HLA class I and class II types were taken from metadata supplied by the sample provider and were not determined by assay-based typing. Samples came from the ongoing ImmuneRACE study (first 160 participants) plus 1,254 subjects from 6 global collaborators. A freely available public database, intended as a resource for researchers studying the immune response to SARS-CoV-2, is where the repertoires were released. Subjects who had been exposed to COVID-19, were actively infected with it, or had recovered from it provided the deeply sampled blood TCRbeta repertoires that made up the dataset. A de-identified subject ID, COVID-19 status, age in years and sex were almost always included in the sample metadata. The material from the prospective study consisted of cDNA or gDNA derived from T cells, B-cell-depleted T cells, or PBMCs. Paper-wide results and their limitations: The amount of clinical and demographic metadata varied by source and participant and was provided uncurated.

Of note for this clone: The antigen this receptor binds is unknown. Per-base quality was not reported, and no clone a single base away is much larger than it.

TCRbeta CDR3 regions were amplified from genomic DNA by means of the immunoSEQ Assay, a bias-controlled multiplex PCR. The authors' analysis ran thus. Within the assay, amplification of reference gene primers was used to estimate how many nucleated cells each sample contained. Sequence reads were collapsed and filtered to measure the absolute abundance of every unique TCRbeta CDR3 rearrangement. Productive Simpson clonality was computed per sample as the square root of Simpson's diversity index over productive rearrangements. The source is immuneACCESS, and TCRdb retained only in-frame sequences with V and J called. Part of the clones is not carried over; for the studies checked, unresolved V genes explain less than half of this, and the remainder is unexplained. That table gives V, J and clone size, and the DNA gave D and trimming. The table for this sample lists approximately 470,000 clones; 80% to 90% of them were counted only once. Jointly, the top ten make up under 4% of the sample.

Each collaborating institution followed its own protocols to collect whole blood in K2EDTA tubes. For TCRbeta analysis, collaborator samples were shipped as frozen whole blood, as isolated PBMCs, or as DNA extracted from either sample type. V and J lose 0 bases and 6 bases, and a span of 19 bases separates them. For CDR1 and CDR2, the germline V gene lists MGHRA and YSYEKL. From its cysteine to its phenylalanine, the CDR3 spans 17 amino acids. The CDR3 DNA has 51 bases and is translated from base 1. The sequence came from a human donor in a cohort sampled during active COVID-19. What was sequenced was peripheral blood. The rearranged chain carries TRBV4-1 and TRBJ2-3, and perhaps TRBD1 as D gene, on 6 matching bases. The DNA is TGCGCCAGCAGCCAAGAGGGGGCATCTTTTGTCATGGATACGCAGTATTTT. This yields the protein CASSQEGASFVMDTQYF.